This entry lists 25 T cell receptor beta chains sequenced from one sample in a study of blood T cells in healthy people across ages. Together with a sample-barcoded 5' primer, a J-beta primer mix was included in a second PCR lasting about 7 to 11 cycles. TCRdb reprocessed the 5' RACE reads with MiXCR, giving one entry per CDR3 protein. The sample contains more than 1,000,000 distinct CDR3 sequences, roughly a quarter of which appear only once. These data were likewise used in another study, on T cells of mothers and their children.

What was sequenced was blood. Receptors were obtained from a girl aged 2 to 9 in good health.

This clonotype was seen at least ten times. The chain links TRBV3-1 to TRBJ2-6; 8 bases agree with TRBD1. V trimming: 1 base; J trimming: 4 bases; junction bases outside the gene matches: 3. CDR3 length: 16 residues. Looked up from germline, CDR1 is LGHDT and CDR2 is YNNKEL (reference sequence). CDR3 amino acids: CASSQGTGSGANVLTF. The CDR3 coding sequence is TGTGCCAGCAGCCAAGGGACAGGGTCCGGGGCCAACGTCCTGACTTTC.

This clonotype was detected a few times. The CDR3 loop is CASSLREASYEQYF. The CDR3 DNA sequence: TGTGCCAGCAGCTTACGGGAGGCCTCCTACGAGCAGTACTTC. The V and J genes are TRBV7-9 and TRBJ2-7; the match to TRBD2 covers 7 bases. V shed 2 bases, J shed 0 bases, and the junction held 1 base outside the gene matches. CDR3 length: 14 amino acids. Germline assignment: CDR1 SEHNR and CDR2 FQNEAQ (reference sequence).

This clonotype has a handful of counts. The chain recombines TRBV19 with TRBJ2-1, with 8 bases lining up with TRBD2. After removal of 1 base from V and 4 bases from J, the junction contained 3 bases not matched to a gene. Per germline, CDR1 LNHDA and CDR2 SQIVND (reference sequence). The CDR3 has 15 amino acids. The CDR3 nucleotides read TGTGCCAGTAGTATAGCCAGCGGGGGTTACAATGAGCAGTTCTTC. Translating it yields CASSIASGGYNEQFF.

This clonotype was seen only a few times. V and J are TRBV9 and TRBJ2-5, with D possibly being TRBD2 (5 bases). V was pared by 3 bases and J by 2 bases, with 20 bases between. Per the germline V gene, CDR1 is SGDLS and CDR2 is YYNGEE. This CDR3 has 17 residues. CDR3 sequence reads: CASSARGLAVTQETQYF. The DNA for the CDR3 is TGTGCCAGCAGCGCTCGGGGATTGGCGGTAACACAAGAGACCCAGTACTTC.

This clonotype was recorded a few times. This chain links TRBV20-1 with TRBJ2-5; tentative D call: TRBD2 (5 bases). The tail of the sequence fits TRBJ2-7 better, so the J call may be wrong. The CDR3 extends over 12 amino acids. CDR1 and CDR2 from the germline V gene are DFQATT and SNEGSKA (reference sequence). The CDR3 sequence: CSATVRDYEQYF. For the CDR3, the DNA is TGCAGTGCTACCGTACGGGACTACGAGCAGTACTTC.

This clonotype came up a few times. The rearrangement links TRBV6-5 to TRBJ2-1, with a weak D call TRBD2 (7 bases). There are 14 residues in the CDR3. CDR1 is MNHEY and CDR2 is SVGAGI in the germline V gene. V gave up 7 bases and J gave up 7 bases, with 17 bases separating them. In DNA form, the CDR3 reads TGTGCCAGCACCCCAGAGGGGGGGGTAAATGAGCAGTTCTTC. It specifies CASTPEGGVNEQFF.

This clonotype was seen a handful of times. The V call is TRBV5-8, the J call TRBJ1-5; D might be TRBD1 (5 bases). Germline V gives CDR1 SGHTS, CDR2 YDEGEE. The CDR3 is 14 residues long. The ends were cut back, 4 bases at V and 7 bases at J, with 15 bases in the middle. The chain's CDR3 is CASSQSGYGQPQHF. CDR3 DNA: TGTGCCAGCAGCCAGTCAGGGTATGGACAGCCCCAGCATTTT.

This clonotype turned up a few times. The chain uses TRBV5-5 and TRBJ2-5; 8 bases are a match to TRBD2. The J segment lost 2 bases and the V segment lost 4 bases, leaving 10 bases of the junction unmatched. The CDR3 consists of 16 residues. Germline V gives CDR1 SGHKS, CDR2 YYEKEE (reference sequence). CDR3 DNA sequence: TGTGCCAGCAGCGCGACTAGCGAGACGTTACAAGAGACCCAGTACTTC. It yields the protein CASSATSETLQETQYF.

The chain has TRBV6-5 and TRBJ2-1; 10 bases are shared with TRBD2. The CDR3 sequence is 15 residues long. Germline assignment: CDR1 MNHEY and CDR2 SVGAGI. V shed 4 bases, J shed 7 bases, and the junction held 7 bases outside the gene matches. CDR3 nucleotides: TGTGCCAGCAGTTCTAGCGGGAGTTTTAGGAATGAGCAGTTCTTC. Residues: CASSSSGSFRNEQFF.

This clonotype came up a few times. V gene TRBV5-1 combines with J gene TRBJ2-7; 7 positions match TRBD2. Germline V gene sequence: CDR1 SGHRS, CDR2 YFSETQ. V lost 4 bases and J lost 0; bases outside the gene matches: 7. This CDR3 has 15 residues. In DNA, the CDR3 is TGCGCCAGCAGCCCGGCTAGCGGATCCTCCTACGAGCAGTACTTC. Translated: CASSPASGSSYEQYF.

The chain employs TRBV12-3 or TRBV12-4 and TRBJ2-2; D gene unclear. This CDR3 has 16 residues. The V end lost 5 bases, the J end lost 2 bases, and 15 bases lay between the germline ends. CDR3 region: CASSDGPGSNTGELFF. DNA of the CDR3: TGTGCCAGCAGTGATGGGCCTGGATCTAACACCGGGGAGCTGTTTTTT.

V usage is TRBV27 and J usage is TRBJ1-5; no clear D gene. The CDR3 loop spans 13 amino acids. Trimming took 8 bases from V and 0 from J, leaving 8 bases between them. Germline CDR1 and CDR2: MNHEY and SMNVEV (reference sequence). CDR3 DNA sequence: TGTGCCAGCGGAACGAATAGCAATCAGCCCCAGCATTTT. Residues: CASGTNSNQPQHF.

The J gene is TRBJ2-5, the V gene TRBV12-3 or TRBV12-4, with TRBD2 matching over 11 bases. The CDR3 runs 15 residues. Trimming took 6 bases from V and 5 from J; bases not matched to a gene: 8. As DNA, the CDR3 is TGTGCCAGCAGCCTGACTAGCGGGGCTTCGGAGACCCAGTACTTC. Translated: CASSLTSGASETQYF.

The chain carries TRBV2 and TRBJ1-1; tentatively, D is TRBD1 (5 bases). Germline V CDR1 and CDR2: SNHLY, FYNNEI. This CDR3 has 15 residues. Trimming stripped 3 bases from V and 0 bases from J, with 11 bases between. The CDR3 region has the DNA TGTGCCAGCAGTGATCCTCAGGGACTGAACACTGAAGCTTTCTTT. Its translation is CASSDPQGLNTEAFF.

V gene TRBV5-1 combines with J gene TRBJ2-5; D possibly matches TRBD1 or TRBD2 (5 bases each). The CDR3 is 15 residues long. Per the germline V gene, CDR1 is SGHRS and CDR2 is YFSETQ. V lost 0 bases, J lost 4 bases, and 13 bases lay in between. The CDR3 region is CASSLVAGTIETQYF. CDR3 nucleotides: TGCGCCAGCAGCTTGGTCGCAGGGACGATAGAGACCCAGTACTTC.

This chain uses TRBV18 with TRBJ1-1; D unclear. The CDR3 has 16 amino acids. The V and J ends lost 1 base and 0 bases respectively, with 12 bases between them. The germline V gene has CDR1 KGHSH and CDR2 LQKENI. In DNA, the CDR3 is TGTGCCAGCTCACCACGAATTGGGGAGGTGAACACTGAAGCTTTCTTT. Protein sequence: CASSPRIGEVNTEAFF.

In this sample, this clonotype turned up a few times. The chain carries TRBV29-1 and TRBJ2-7; no clear D gene. The CDR3 runs 15 residues. The germline CDR1 and CDR2 sequences are SQVTM and ANQGSEA. V was clipped by 0 bases and J by 2 bases, with 14 bases between them. The CDR3 DNA is TGCAGCGTTGAAGATTCGGCAGGTGAAACCTACGAGCAGTACTTC. Its translation: CSVEDSAGETYEQYF.

This chain links TRBV11-2 with TRBJ2-2; D may be TRBD1 (6 bases). The length of the CDR3 is 15 residues. CDR1 SGHAT and CDR2 FQNNGV come from the germline V gene. Trimming took off 1 base at V and 1 base at J, with 7 bases between the two ends. Here the CDR3 reads CASSLADRNTGELFF. The DNA of the CDR3 is TGTGCCAGCAGCTTAGCGGACAGGAACACCGGGGAGCTGTTTTTT.

The chain carries TRBV7-2 and TRBJ2-5; D could derive from TRBD1 or TRBD2 (5 bases each). The J call is doubtful: the DNA matches TRBJ2-1 better. The CDR3 runs 14 residues. Germline assignment: CDR1 SGHTA and CDR2 FQGNSA. Here the CDR3 DNA reads TGTGCCAGCAGCTCGGGACGGGGTCAGAATGAGCAGTTCTTC. This translates into CASSSGRGQNEQFF.

This clonotype appeared once. The chain joins TRBV25-1 to TRBJ2-7; D is undetermined. The CDR3 sequence is 14 residues long. V lost 4 bases to trimming and J lost 3 bases, with 13 bases between them. CDR1 MGHDK and CDR2 SYGVNS come from the germline V gene. For the CDR3, the DNA is TGTGCCAGCAGTGGAATCTATCCTGACTACGAGCAGTACTTC. This codes for CASSGIYPDYEQYF.

In this sample, this clonotype turned up a few times. V usage is TRBV4-2 and J usage is TRBJ2-5; D not resolved. The J call may be in error: the DNA end matches TRBJ2-1 better. There are 14 residues in the CDR3. Germline values: CDR1 LGHNA, CDR2 YNFKEQ. CDR3 coding DNA: TGTGCCAGCAGCATTCATCCCGAAGGCAATGAGCAGTTCTTC. It is translated as CASSIHPEGNEQFF.

In this sample, this clonotype turned up a few times. The chain recombines TRBV28 with TRBJ2-5, with TRBD1 identical over 7 bases. The CDR3 is made up of 13 amino acids. J was trimmed by 6 bases and V by 5 bases; bases with no gene match: 6. Germline V CDR1 and CDR2: MDHEN, SYDVKM. This chain's CDR3 is CASSPTQGKTQYF. The CDR3 nucleotides are TGTGCCAGCAGTCCAACACAGGGGAAGACCCAGTACTTC.

This clonotype was seen a few times. The V and J genes are TRBV7-2 and TRBJ2-3; 10 positions agree with TRBD2. Looked up from germline, CDR1 is SGHTA and CDR2 is FQGNSA. Trimming at V came to 3 bases and at J to 5 bases, leaving 11 bases not matched to a gene. The CDR3 has 17 amino acids. CDR3: CASSFPLAGVSGDTQYF. CDR3 sequence (DNA): TGTGCCAGCAGCTTCCCGCTAGCGGGGGTTTCCGGAGATACGCAGTATTTT.

This clonotype showed up just a few times. The J gene is TRBJ2-2, the V gene TRBV6-2 or TRBV6-3; 8 bases line up with TRBD2. Germline V gene lookup returns CDR1 MNHEY and CDR2 SVGEGT. This CDR3 contains 15 residues. Trimming at V came to 2 bases and at J to 8 bases, leaving 7 bases not matched to a gene. The chain's CDR3 is CASSYKREPAGELFF. CDR3 nucleotide sequence: TGTGCCAGCAGTTACAAGCGGGAGCCCGCAGGGGAGCTGTTTTTT.

Only a few counts were recorded for this clonotype. This chain uses TRBV7-8 with TRBJ2-1, with 8 positions matching TRBD2. Judging by the DNA end, TRBJ2-7 fits better; the J call may be wrong. Germline assignment: CDR1 SGHVS and CDR2 FQNEAQ. This CDR3 region has 14 residues. For the CDR3, the DNA is TGTGCCAGCAGCTTTGAACTAGCGGTATACGAGCAGTACTTC. It is translated as CASSFELAVYEQYF.